The 17 T cell receptor beta chains reported below all come from one sample, sequenced in a study of blood T cell repertoires in COVID-19. Sequencing used immunoSEQ multiplex PCR; TCRdb keeps in-frame clones, though not all of them. The sample holds roughly 69,000 clones; approximately 79% are singletons and the top ten take roughly a tenth. The sample consisted of peripheral blood. The receptor set was obtained from a woman aged 50 to 60 with acute or convalescent COVID-19.

V and J are TRBV30 and TRBJ2-7; 9 nucleotides agree with TRBD1. The CDR3 length is 14 residues. Germline trimming cut 4 bases from V and 3 bases from J; bases unmatched to any gene: 7. Looked up from germline, CDR1 is GTSNPN and CDR2 is SVGIG (reference sequence). The CDR3 DNA reads TGTGCCTGGAAAACCGGGACAGGGCGCTACGAGCAGTACTTC. Translating it yields CAWKTGTGRYEQYF.

The CDR3 DNA is TGCGCCAGCAGCTCAAGACTTATGAACACCGGGGAGCTGTTTTTT. It is translated as CASSSRLMNTGELFF. J is TRBJ2-2 and V is TRBV5-1; D gene unclear. Germline-derived CDR1 and CDR2 are SGHRS and YFSETQ. Trimming removed 3 bases from V and 1 base from J, with 10 bases in between. The length of the CDR3 is 15 residues.

The chain employs TRBV9 and TRBJ2-2, with D possibly being TRBD1 (6 bases). This CDR3 has 16 residues. Germline V gene sequence: CDR1 SGDLS, CDR2 YYNGEE. Trimming removed 0 bases at V and 0 bases at J, with 9 bases between. CDR3 nucleotides: TGTGCCAGCAGCGTAGGGGGACATACGAACACCGGGGAGCTGTTTTTT. It translates to CASSVGGHTNTGELFF.

This chain links TRBV2 with TRBJ1-6; D possibly corresponds to TRBD1 (5 bases). V lost 1 base and J 6 bases, leaving 13 bases between the germline ends. The CDR3 has 16 amino acids. Germline lookup yields CDR1 SNHLY and CDR2 FYNNEI. The CDR3: CASSEGGWGGNSPLHF. The CDR3 DNA reads as TGTGCCAGCAGTGAAGGTGGGTGGGGCGGTAATTCACCCCTCCACTTT.

This clone was recorded only once. The J gene is TRBJ2-1, the V gene TRBV7-9, with D perhaps matching TRBD1 (6 bases). Germline-derived CDR1 and CDR2 are SEHNR and FQNEAQ (reference sequence). Trimming removed 2 bases at V and 10 bases at J, with 12 bases between. The CDR3 is 13 amino acids. The CDR3 sequence is CASSLWDTREQFF. DNA of the CDR3: TGTGCCAGCAGCTTATGGGACACAAGAGAGCAGTTCTTC.

CDR3 in amino acids: CASSYYRGSKDEQYF. In DNA form, the CDR3 reads TGTGCCAGCAGTTACTACAGGGGGAGCAAGGACGAGCAGTACTTC. The rearrangement links TRBV6-6 to TRBJ2-7; 8 positions match TRBD1. CDR3 length: 15 residues. Germline lookup yields CDR1 MNHNY and CDR2 SVGAGI (reference sequence). The V and J ends lost 1 base and 5 bases, in that order; junction bases with no gene match: 7.

The chain carries TRBV19 and TRBJ1-1; D unclear. The CDR3 runs 15 residues. Per the germline V gene, CDR1 is LNHDA and CDR2 is SQIVND (reference sequence). The V and J ends lost 3 bases and 3 bases respectively, with 14 bases between them. For the CDR3, the DNA is TGTGCCAGTAGTATCTCGGGAGGCTGGGACACTGAAGCTTTCTTT. Translated: CASSISGGWDTEAFF.

The V call is TRBV5-4, the J call TRBJ1-2; 7 nucleotides align to TRBD1. Trimming at V came to 3 bases and at J to 8 bases, leaving 10 bases not matched to a gene. This CDR3 is built from 14 residues. From germline, CDR1 is SGHNT and CDR2 YYREEE (reference sequence). CDR3 loop: CASSSADREGGYTF. The CDR3 DNA reads TGTGCCAGCAGCTCTGCAGACAGGGAAGGGGGCTACACCTTC.

V usage is TRBV30 and J usage is TRBJ2-3; 7 bases agree with TRBD1. The CDR3 sequence is 12 residues long. CDR1 and CDR2 (germline): GTSNPN, SVGIG (reference sequence). V lost 4 bases, J lost 4 bases, and 2 bases stayed unmatched. CDR3 amino acids: CAWTGGADTQYF. CDR3 nucleotide sequence: TGTGCCTGGACAGGGGGAGCAGATACGCAGTATTTT. The variable domain in full, completed from reference TRBV30 and TRBJ2-3, reads SQTIHQWPATLVQPVGSPLSLECTVEGTSNPNLYWYRQAAGRGLQLLFYSVGIGQISSEVPQNLSASRPQDRQFILSSKKLLLSDSGFYLCAWTGGADTQYFGPGTRLTVL.

The chain couples TRBV7-6 to TRBJ2-2; TRBD2 might be the D (7 bases). CDR1 is SGHVS and CDR2 is FNYEAQ in the germline V gene. V lost 3 bases, J lost 0 bases, and 17 bases lay in between. The CDR3 is made up of 18 amino acids. The CDR3 bases are TGTGCCAGCAGCTTGACGTCTAGGGGGGGAGCGAACACCGGGGAGCTGTTTTTT. Protein product: CASSLTSRGGANTGELFF.

The gene calls are TRBV6-2 or TRBV6-3 and TRBJ1-1; weak D call: TRBD1 (6 bases). Trimming shortened V by 2 bases and J by 6 bases, and 13 bases separated the two germline ends. In germline, CDR1 is MNHEY, CDR2 SVGEGT. The length of the CDR3 is 14 residues. CDR3 bases: TGTGCCAGCAGTTACGTACAGGGCGGTTCTGAAGCTTTCTTT. Its translation is CASSYVQGGSEAFF.

About this clone: At one end, the junction sequence differs from germline, possibly due to a read error. This sequence joins TRBV10-3 and TRBJ1-4; possibly TRBD1 for D (5 bases). The CDR3 consists of 14 residues. Germline CDR1 and CDR2: ENHRY and SYGVKD. The CDR3 DNA reads TGTGCCATCAGTAAGTCGTCTAGGGAGGGGAAACTGTTTTTT. Its translation: CAISKSSREGKLFF.

The chain combines TRBV2 with TRBJ2-2; no clear D. The length of the CDR3 is 16 residues. Looked up from germline, CDR1 is SNHLY and CDR2 is FYNNEI. Trimming pared 0 bases from V and 3 bases from J, leaving 11 bases between. For the CDR3, the DNA is TGTGCCAGCAGTGAAGCTTCTCTCTTTTACACCGGGGAGCTGTTTTTT. Translation: CASSEASLFYTGELFF.

The rearrangement uses TRBV20-1 and TRBJ1-4, with D tentatively TRBD1 (6 bases). Trimming removed 3 bases at V and 0 bases at J, with 8 bases between. The germline gives CDR1 DFQATT, CDR2 SNEGSKA (reference sequence). This CDR3 is 14 amino acids long. CDR3 region: CSASGGPTNEKLFF. The CDR3 DNA is TGCAGTGCTAGTGGGGGCCCAACTAATGAAAAACTGTTTTTT.

The V call is TRBV27, the J call TRBJ1-2; TRBD1 matches at 8 bases. This CDR3 has 15 amino acids. The junction had 5 bases not matched to a gene; V was cut back by 1 base and J by 4 bases. Germline-derived CDR1 and CDR2 are MNHEY and SMNVEV (reference sequence). The CDR3 here is CASSLLAGGIYGYTF. The CDR3 nucleotides are TGTGCCAGCAGTTTATTGGCAGGGGGCATCTATGGCTACACCTTC.

This chain joins TRBV6-1 and TRBJ1-2, with 8 bases aligning to TRBD1. The V gene's germline CDR1 is MNHNS and CDR2 SASEGT. The J segment lost 6 bases and the V segment lost 1 base, leaving 7 bases of the junction unmatched. The CDR3 has 15 residues. Written as DNA, the CDR3 is TGTGCCAGCAGTGAAGTTCGGACAGGGACCCATGGCTACACCTTC. This translates into CASSEVRTGTHGYTF.

On this clone itself: The sample holds other DNA sequences that translate to the same CDR3. The CDR3 DNA reads as TGTGCCAGCAGCCCCACGGGGGACTATGGCTACACCTTC. Amino acid sequence: CASSPTGDYGYTF. The J gene is TRBJ1-2, the V gene TRBV9; D possibly corresponds to TRBD1 (5 bases). The V gene lost 4 bases and the J gene lost 3 bases, with 10 bases spanning the gap. Germline V gene sequence: CDR1 SGDLS, CDR2 YYNGEE. This CDR3 spans 13 amino acids.